The 29 T cell receptor beta chains given below trace back to one sample, sequenced in a study of blood T cell repertoires in COVID-19. This table comes from immunoSEQ multiplex PCR, and its TCRdb copy is limited to in-frame clones, with some not included. There are 130,000 to 150,000 clones in the sample; around nine tenths occur only once, and 2% to 2.5% lies in the top ten. Sequenced material: peripheral blood. These receptors came from a human donor in a cohort sampled during active COVID-19.

The chain is built from TRBV7-2 and TRBJ1-1; maybe TRBD1 (5 bases). CDR3 length: 14 amino acids. Trimming shortened V by 4 bases and J by 3 bases, and 12 bases separated the two germline ends. Germline-derived CDR1 and CDR2 are SGHTA and FQGNSA. CDR3 sequence reads: CASSSREGDTEAFF. The CDR3 coding sequence is TGTGCCAGCAGCTCCAGGGAAGGGGACACTGAAGCTTTCTTT.

This clone has more than one count but fewer than ten. The chain uses TRBV7-2 and TRBJ2-3, with 14 positions matching TRBD2. With 5 bases clipped from V and 5 bases from J, the junction kept 9 bases outside the gene matches. This CDR3 spans 17 amino acids. Per the germline V gene, CDR1 is SGHTA and CDR2 is FQGNSA. The CDR3 sequence is CASSPRLAGGRGDTQYF. The CDR3 nucleotides are TGTGCCAGCAGCCCCCGACTAGCGGGGGGGCGGGGAGATACGCAGTATTTT. Full variable domain (outside the CDR3, taken from reference TRBV7-2 and TRBJ2-3): GAGVSQSPSNKVTEKGKDVELRCDPISGHTALYWYRQSLGQGLEFLIYFQGNSAPDKSGLPSDRFSAERTGGSVSTLTIQRTQQEDSAVYLCASSPRLAGGRGDTQYFGPGTRLTVL.

V and J are TRBV21-1 and TRBJ1-5. TRBV21-1 corresponds to a pseudogene. This CDR3 is 16 amino acids long. DNA for the CDR3: TGTGCCAGCAGCAAAGATGTTACTCGGGGTGGCCAGCCCCAGCATTTT. Its protein is CASSKDVTRGGQPQHF.

The chain has TRBV6-1 and TRBJ2-3; maybe TRBD1 (7 bases). The CDR3 sequence is 14 residues long. Looked up from germline, CDR1 is MNHNS and CDR2 is SASEGT. V was cut by 3 bases and J by 4 bases, with 11 bases left in between. Here the CDR3 DNA reads TGTGCCAGCAGTGACAGGGGGGAGGCAGATACGCAGTATTTT. The encoded protein is CASSDRGEADTQYF.

This sequence joins TRBV30 and TRBJ1-4; no firm D call. The CDR3 runs 14 residues. V lost 3 bases and J lost 7, with 15 bases in between. CDR1 is GTSNPN, CDR2 SVGIG, per germline (reference sequence). CDR3 DNA: TGTGCCTGGAGCGATGGGAGGTCGGGTGAAAAACTGTTTTTT. It yields the protein CAWSDGRSGEKLFF.

This chain uses TRBV5-1 with TRBJ1-2; 9 positions agree with TRBD1. With V trimmed by 3 bases and J by 7 bases, 7 bases remained unmatched. The CDR3 loop spans 14 amino acids. The V gene's germline CDR1 is SGHRS and CDR2 YFSETQ. Written as DNA, the CDR3 is TGCGCCAGCAGCTCTGGGACAGGGTGGGTTGGCTACACCTTC. Residues: CASSSGTGWVGYTF.

This clone has a single count. The J gene is TRBJ2-4, the V gene TRBV10-3, with 8 bases identical to TRBD1. In germline, CDR1 is ENHRY, CDR2 SYGVKD. Trimming took 6 bases from V and 0 from J; bases not matched to a gene: 7. The CDR3 has 16 amino acids. The CDR3 protein is CAISPDREVAKNIQYF. CDR3 bases: TGTGCCATCAGCCCGGACAGGGAGGTAGCCAAAAACATTCAGTACTTC.

This chain connects TRBV18 to TRBJ1-1; a possible D gene is TRBD1 (6 bases). This CDR3 region has 14 residues. Trimming cost V 3 bases and J 1 base, with 9 bases left between them. The V gene's germline CDR1 is KGHSH and CDR2 LQKENI. DNA for the CDR3: TGTGCCAGCTCACCTCAGACAGGGAACACTGAAGCTTTCTTT. Encoded protein: CASSPQTGNTEAFF.

The rearrangement joins TRBV15 to TRBJ2-1, with D possibly being TRBD1 (5 bases). The CDR3 contains 18 residues. Trimming took off 3 bases at V and 0 bases at J, with 18 bases between the two ends. Germline-derived CDR1 and CDR2 are LNHNV and YYDKDF (reference sequence). CDR3 coding DNA: TGTGCCACCAGCAGCCTAGGGGCCCGGTCGAGCTCCTACAATGAGCAGTTCTTC. Amino acid sequence: CATSSLGARSSSYNEQFF.

The genes are TRBV7-6 and TRBJ2-7; D perhaps matches TRBD1 (5 bases). The V gene's germline CDR1 is SGHVS and CDR2 FNYEAQ. V lost 6 bases, J lost 0 bases, and 12 bases lay in between. This CDR3 is 14 amino acids long. The CDR3 region has the DNA TGTGCCAGCAGAACAGGACCAACCTCCTACGAGCAGTACTTC. It codes for CASRTGPTSYEQYF.

The chain is built from TRBV6-5 and TRBJ1-5, with D possibly being TRBD1 (5 bases). Trimming stripped 8 bases from V and 3 bases from J, with 17 bases between. This CDR3 is built from 15 residues. Germline V gene sequence: CDR1 MNHEY, CDR2 SVGAGI. The CDR3 DNA reads as TGTGCCAGCCGAGCACCGGGGGAGATCAATCAGCCCCAGCATTTT. Translated: CASRAPGEINQPQHF.

This sequence joins TRBV5-1 and TRBJ2-7; D might be TRBD1 (6 bases). Germline V gives CDR1 SGHRS, CDR2 YFSETQ. Trimming took off 4 bases at V and 0 bases at J, with 11 bases between the two ends. The CDR3 contains 14 residues. The DNA for the CDR3 is TGCGCCAGCAGCCATAAGACAGGCTCCTACGAGCAGTACTTC. Encoded protein: CASSHKTGSYEQYF.

This clone was seen a single time. The rearrangement uses TRBV6-5 and TRBJ2-7; TRBD1 is a possible D gene (5 bases). The CDR3 is 15 residues long. V lost 8 bases and J lost 5, with 22 bases in between. The germline CDR1 and CDR2 sequences are MNHEY and SVGAGI. DNA of the CDR3: TGTGCCAGCGCCAAGACCAGGGTGAGTTTCGACGAGCAGTACTTC. Translated, it gives CASAKTRVSFDEQYF.

This rearrangement joins TRBV5-4 to TRBJ1-6; weak D call: TRBD1 (5 bases). The germline V and J ends were trimmed by 0 bases and 7 bases, with 11 bases remaining between them. The CDR3 spans 15 residues. CDR1 is SGHNT and CDR2 is YYREEE in the germline V gene (reference sequence). CDR3 residues: CASSLGGDSNSPLHF. The CDR3 coding sequence is TGTGCCAGCAGCTTGGGCGGGGACTCAAATTCACCCCTCCACTTT.

This clone has just a few counts. The CDR3 DNA reads TGTGCCAGCAGCTTACGAAAGGACAGGGGGAGTGGAAACACCATATATTTT. It specifies CASSLRKDRGSGNTIYF. The V call is TRBV7-9, the J call TRBJ1-3, with 10 bases that match TRBD1. V trimming: 2 bases; J trimming: 3 bases; junction bases outside the gene matches: 7. Germline CDR1 SEHNR, CDR2 FQNEAQ (reference sequence). The CDR3 runs to 17 residues.

This sequence joins TRBV7-3 and TRBJ2-5, with a possible D match to TRBD1 (6 bases). The V end was cut by 1 base, the J end by 5 bases, with 14 bases between. Germline values: CDR1 SGHTA, CDR2 FQGTGA. The CDR3 sequence is 15 residues long. The CDR3 sequence is CASSLNTGTGETQYF. The CDR3 DNA sequence: TGTGCCAGCAGCTTAAACACAGGGACCGGGGAGACCCAGTACTTC.

The chain recombines TRBV11-2 with TRBJ2-2, with a weak D call TRBD2 (5 bases). V lost 1 base and J lost 16, with 16 bases in between. This CDR3 is built from 13 residues. Germline V gives CDR1 SGHAT, CDR2 FQNNGV. CDR3 bases: TGTGCCAGCAGCTTAGCGTTAGAGGGTCTCTGGTTTTTT. Residues: CASSLALEGLWFF.

This chain links TRBV28 with TRBJ2-7, with D possibly being TRBD2 (6 bases). The CDR3 has 13 residues. CDR1 is MDHEN and CDR2 is SYDVKM in the germline V gene. V was pared by 8 bases and J by 2 bases, with 13 bases between. This CDR3 is CASRTGGAYEQYF. As DNA, the CDR3 is TGTGCCAGCCGGACTGGCGGGGCCTACGAGCAGTACTTC.

Relative to its sample, this clone is medium-sized. This CDR3 is CAWTQLRGKFF. The CDR3 DNA reads as TGTGCCTGGACCCAATTGCGGGGGAAGTTCTTC. The rearrangement uses TRBV30 and TRBJ2-1; 7 bases agree with TRBD2. The CDR3 is made up of 11 amino acids. Germline V lookup: CDR1 GTSNPN, CDR2 SVGIG (reference sequence). J gave up 14 bases and V 4 bases, and 8 bases lay outside the gene matches. Using reference TRBV30 and TRBJ2-1 for the parts outside the CDR3, the full variable domain is SQTIHQWPATLVQPVGSPLSLECTVEGTSNPNLYWYRQAAGRGLQLLFYSVGIGQISSEVPQNLSASRPQDRQFILSSKKLLLSDSGFYLCAWTQLRGKFFGPGTRLTVL.

The chain joins TRBV19 to TRBJ2-3; 11 positions match TRBD1. The V gene end was trimmed by 7 bases and the J gene end by 3 bases; junction bases not matched to a gene: 9. The CDR3 runs 16 residues. Germline assignment: CDR1 LNHDA and CDR2 SQIVND (reference sequence). The CDR3 nucleotides read TGTGCCAGTACCTCACCCGGACAGGGGGCTACAGATACGCAGTATTTT. As protein: CASTSPGQGATDTQYF.

V gene TRBV3-1 (or the pseudogene TRBV3-2) combines with J gene TRBJ1-4; D is undetermined. CDR3 length equals 12 residues. The germline V gene has CDR1 LGHDT and CDR2 YNNKEL (reference sequence). V lost 4 bases and J 7 bases, leaving 7 bases between the germline ends. DNA for the CDR3: TGTGCCAGCAGCCCCTACTCTGAAAAACTGTTTTTT. Residues: CASSPYSEKLFF.

The table lists this clone with a few counts. This chain joins TRBV6-6 and TRBJ1-2; maybe TRBD1 (6 bases). V lost 6 bases and J 5 bases, leaving 13 bases between the germline ends. The CDR3 contains 13 residues. CDR1 is MNHNY, CDR2 SVGAGI, per germline (reference sequence). The CDR3 spells CASSPPTGYGYTF. In DNA form, the CDR3 reads TGTGCCAGCAGCCCCCCCACAGGGTATGGCTACACCTTC.

The genes are TRBV6-5 and TRBJ1-3; unclear D gene. The CDR3 contains 15 residues. V shed 7 bases and J shed 2 bases, with 15 bases lying between them. Looked up from germline, CDR1 is MNHEY and CDR2 is SVGAGI. The CDR3 protein is CASTNLREAGNTIYF. In nucleotides, the CDR3 is TGTGCCAGCACCAACCTGAGGGAGGCTGGAAACACCATATATTTT.

The chain links TRBV6-2 or TRBV6-3 to TRBJ2-1; no reliable D call. This CDR3 has 16 amino acids. Trimming left V 2 bases short and J 4 bases short, with 15 bases between. Germline V CDR1 and CDR2: MNHEY, SVGEGT. Here the CDR3 reads CASSYQPTTLYNEQFF. Here the CDR3 DNA reads TGTGCCAGCAGTTACCAACCTACTACACTATACAATGAGCAGTTCTTC.

CDR3 region: CASSLRGSFSSYNEQFF. The DNA for the CDR3 is TGTGCCAGCAGCTTACGGGGTAGTTTTAGCTCCTACAATGAGCAGTTCTTC. The V call is TRBV11-2, the J call TRBJ2-1, with D maybe TRBD2 (5 bases). The CDR3 spans 17 residues. V lost 2 bases and J 0 bases, leaving 14 bases between the germline ends. Per germline, CDR1 SGHAT and CDR2 FQNNGV.

The chain joins TRBV29-1 to TRBJ2-5; 9 bases agree with TRBD2. The V gene end was trimmed by 4 bases and the J gene end by 5 bases; junction bases not matched to a gene: 8. This CDR3 region has 14 residues. Germline V CDR1 and CDR2: SQVTM, ANQGSEA. The CDR3 region has the DNA TGCAGCGTTGGCGCGGGAGGGCCTGGGGAGACCCAGTACTTC. Translation: CSVGAGGPGETQYF.

Notes on this clone: In the same sample, other DNA sequences code for this CDR3. The chain has TRBV19 and TRBJ2-5; tentatively, D is TRBD1 (6 bases). Deletions cut 6 bases from V and 2 bases from J, with 13 bases between. Germline values: CDR1 LNHDA, CDR2 SQIVND (reference sequence). The CDR3 covers 14 residues. CDR3 protein: CASRPRGQQETQYF. In nucleotides, the CDR3 is TGTGCCAGTAGGCCCCGAGGACAGCAAGAGACCCAGTACTTC.

This chain connects TRBV3-1 (or the pseudogene TRBV3-2) to TRBJ2-7, with TRBD2 as a possible D gene (5 bases). The CDR3 contains 14 residues. Germline V lookup: CDR1 LGHDT, CDR2 YNNKEL (reference sequence). V was pared by 0 bases and J by 2 bases, with 8 bases between. The CDR3 reads CASSQDQLAYEQYF. The CDR3 DNA is TGTGCCAGCAGCCAAGATCAACTAGCCTACGAGCAGTACTTC.

This rearrangement joins TRBV30 to TRBJ2-2; 9 bases are shared with TRBD2. The CDR3 is 16 amino acids. The germline CDR1 and CDR2 sequences are GTSNPN and SVGIG (reference sequence). V lost 0 bases, J lost 7 bases, and 9 bases stayed unmatched. The CDR3 coding sequence is TGTGCCTGGAGTGTATTGGCGGGAGGGCCTGGCGGGGAGCTGTTTTTT. It specifies CAWSVLAGGPGGELFF.